This T cell receptor (beta chain) was retrieved from a study of blood T cell repertoires in COVID-19. As for the study in general: Nucleic acid was either cDNA or gDNA, and it came from T cells, B-cell-depleted T cells, or PBMCs.

In the authors' methods: Estimation of nucleated cell counts relied on the amplification of reference gene primers. Assay used: immunoSEQ multiplex PCR; TCRdb lists only in-frame clones, some missing. For V, J and clone size, that table is used; D and trimming come from the DNA. The table shows about 200,000 clones, with 85% occurring only once. CDR1 is MNHNS, CDR2 SASEGT, per germline. The CDR3 contains 11 residues. The V segment lost 3 bases and the J segment 16 bases; nucleotides outside the gene matches: 4. The sequence was collected from a man between 60 and 75 years old with COVID-19, enrolled during active disease. The sample taken for sequencing was peripheral blood. The chain is built from TRBV6-1 and TRBJ1-4, with 8 bases identical to TRBD1. CDR3: CASSEQGARFF. In DNA, the CDR3 is TGTGCCAGCAGTGAGCAGGGGGCGCGGTTTTTT.